Detailed here is one T cell receptor (beta chain). Profiling relied on immunoSEQ multiplex PCR, and the TCRdb table lists in-frame clones only, not all of them. The sample shows under 650,000 clones, less than 96% of them seen only once. With V trimmed by 7 bases and J by 7 bases, 7 bases remained unmatched. CDR3 length equals 13 residues. Germline loops: CDR1 MDHEN, CDR2 SYDVKM. This sample stems from a study of shared clonotypes between healthy human individuals. The V and J genes are TRBV28 and TRBJ1-2, with 9 positions matching TRBD1. This TCR was recovered from a woman aged 30 to 39 in good health. Sequencing was carried out using naive CD4+ T cells sorted from blood. Subset denoted: CD45RA+ positively selected. CDR3 sequence reads: CASTGQGSAGYTF. In nucleotides, the CDR3 is TGTGCCAGCACCGGACAGGGGTCGGCTGGCTACACCTTC.